The 13 T cell receptor beta chains below all came from one sample that was sequenced in a study of T cells in Graves' hyperthyroidism and ophthalmopathy. Amplification of TCR beta CDR3 regions used RNA as the template. An initial round of RT-PCR targeting the TCR CDR3 relied on the HTBI primer set. TCRdb independently ran MiXCR on the multiplex PCR reads; one entry per CDR3 protein. This sample has 500,000 or so distinct CDR3 sequences, with roughly 17% found just once. The sequenced sample consisted of blood. These receptors were collected from a woman aged 18 to 35 with Graves' ophthalmopathy.

This clonotype was observed many times. This sequence joins TRBV12-3 or TRBV12-4 and TRBJ1-1; D ambiguous. V lost 5 bases and J lost 5, with 18 bases in between. The CDR3 sequence is 15 residues long. The CDR3 nucleotides are TGTGCCAGCAGTCCCCTCGATTTAGGGAGGACTGAAGCTTTCTTT. It translates to CASSPLDLGRTEAFF.

Points on this clonotype: A single base separates this from a much larger clone, so it may be a read error. V is TRBV7-9 and J is TRBJ1-1; TRBD1 might be the D (5 bases). Germline V gives CDR1 SEHNR, CDR2 FQNEAQ (reference sequence). The CDR3 has 16 residues. The CDR3 protein is CASSSNWGRWNTEALF. The CDR3 DNA is TGTGCCAGCAGCTCGAATTGGGGACGGTGGAACACTGAAGCTCTCTTT.

The V call is TRBV6-1, the J call TRBJ2-3; D might be TRBD1 or TRBD2, each matching 5 bases. V was cut by 6 bases and J by 4 bases, with 23 bases left in between. The CDR3 consists of 17 residues. Per germline, CDR1 MNHNS and CDR2 SASEGT. CDR3 nucleotide sequence: TGTGCCAGCAGGCAAAACCTAGTGGGGGATACTCCAGATACGCAGTATTTT. Translation: CASRQNLVGDTPDTQYF.

This clonotype was picked up many times. The chain's CDR3 is CASTATGWGADNEQFF. The DNA of the CDR3 is TGTGCCAGCACCGCCACGGGGTGGGGGGCCGACAATGAGCAGTTCTTC. V gene TRBV2 combines with J gene TRBJ2-1; D possibly uses TRBD1 or TRBD2 (6 bases each). V was trimmed by 7 bases and J by 5 bases, leaving 21 bases between them. Germline loops: CDR1 SNHLY, CDR2 FYNNEI. CDR3 length: 16 residues.

This clonotype was found many times. This chain links TRBV11-2 with TRBJ2-3; tentatively, D is TRBD1 (5 bases). The CDR3 covers 15 residues. The germline V and J ends were trimmed by 0 bases and 4 bases, with 11 bases remaining between them. Germline CDR1 SGHAT, CDR2 FQNNGV. The CDR3 bases are TGTGCCAGCAGCTTAGAAGGCAGGGTGGCAGATACGCAGTATTTT. Protein: CASSLEGRVADTQYF.

J is TRBJ2-6 and V is TRBV29-1, with a weak D call TRBD1 (5 bases). The CDR3 runs 14 residues. V lost 2 bases, J lost 2 bases, and 7 bases lay in between. Germline lookup yields CDR1 SQVTM and CDR2 ANQGSEA. CDR3 amino acids: CSVEWGAGANVLTF. Written as DNA, the CDR3 is TGCAGCGTTGAATGGGGCGCTGGGGCCAACGTCCTGACTTTC.

Concerning this clonotype: This may come from a read error, since a much larger clone is one base off. This sequence joins TRBV6-2 or TRBV6-3 and TRBJ2-7; 10 bases are shared with TRBD1. V dropped 10 bases and J dropped 5; count of bases not matched to a gene: 8. Germline-derived CDR1 and CDR2 are MNHEY and SVGEGT. The CDR3 contains 13 residues. The CDR3 reads CAIRGTGANEQYF. The CDR3 region has the DNA TGTGCCATCAGGGGGACAGGGGCCAACGAGCAGTACTTC.

A note on this clonotype: Lacking the conserved final phenylalanine or tryptophan, this CDR3 likely reflects a read error. The V call is TRBV27, the J call TRBJ2-7, with D tentatively TRBD2 (7 bases). Germline V gene data show CDR1 as MNHEY and CDR2 as SMNVEV (reference sequence). Deletions cut 3 bases from V and 2 bases from J, with 11 bases between. The CDR3 runs 14 residues. The CDR3 DNA reads TGTGCCAGCAGTTTGAGGGGGGGGGCCTACGAGCAGTACCTC. Translation gives CASSLRGGAYEQYL.

The CDR3 coding sequence is TGTGCCAGCAGCCAAAAGGGAGGGGGCACGAACACCGGGGAGCTGTTTTTT. Protein: CASSQKGGGTNTGELFF. J is TRBJ2-2 and V is TRBV4-2; the D gene could be TRBD1 or TRBD2 (7 bases each). This CDR3 has 17 residues. V lost 2 bases, J lost 0 bases, and 13 bases lay in between. CDR1 and CDR2 from the germline V gene are LGHNA and YNFKEQ.

The chain links TRBV6-1 to TRBJ2-3, with 7 bases aligning to TRBD2. There are 12 residues in the CDR3. Germline CDR1 and CDR2: MNHNS and SASEGT. The trim removed 6 bases at V and 7 bases at J, leaving 4 bases unmatched. Here the CDR3 reads CASRTGGNTQYF. The CDR3 bases are TGTGCCAGCAGGACCGGGGGGAATACGCAGTATTTT.

This clonotype occurred many times. The chain recombines TRBV28 with TRBJ2-5; D is uncertain. Germline lookup yields CDR1 MDHEN and CDR2 SYDVKM. This CDR3 region has 12 residues. The germline V and J ends were trimmed by 5 bases and 9 bases, with 13 bases remaining between them. DNA of the CDR3: TGTGCCAGCAGTGACCGCCCAGGCCCCCAGTACTTC. It translates to CASSDRPGPQYF.

This rearrangement joins TRBV9 to TRBJ2-3; TRBD2 matches 8 bases. The CDR3 length is 16 residues. CDR1 is SGDLS and CDR2 is YYNGEE in the germline V gene. V was clipped by 3 bases and J by 2 bases; unmatched bases: 8. CDR3 in amino acids: CASSGRAGGSTDTQYF. In DNA, the CDR3 is TGTGCCAGCAGCGGACGTGCGGGGGGTTCCACAGATACGCAGTATTTT.

This clonotype was recorded at least ten times. The chain uses TRBV30 and TRBJ1-1; a weak D match, TRBD1 (6 bases). V lost 2 bases and J lost 4, with 11 bases in between. Looked up from germline, CDR1 is GTSNPN and CDR2 is SVGIG (reference sequence). The CDR3 loop spans 13 amino acids. The CDR3 DNA reads TGTGCCTGGAGTTCACAGGGACTCACTGAAGCTTTCTTT. It yields the protein CAWSSQGLTEAFF.